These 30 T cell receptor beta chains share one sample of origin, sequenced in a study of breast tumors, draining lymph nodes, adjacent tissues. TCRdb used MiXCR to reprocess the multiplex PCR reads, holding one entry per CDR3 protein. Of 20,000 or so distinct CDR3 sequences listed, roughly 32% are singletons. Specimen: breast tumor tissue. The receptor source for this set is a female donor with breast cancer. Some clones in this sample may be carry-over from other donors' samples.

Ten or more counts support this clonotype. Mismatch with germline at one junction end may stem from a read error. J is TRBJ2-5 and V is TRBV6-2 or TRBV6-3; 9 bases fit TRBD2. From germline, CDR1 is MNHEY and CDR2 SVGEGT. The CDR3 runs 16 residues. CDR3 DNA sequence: TGTGCCAGCAGCTCGAAGCCGACTAGCGGTGGAGGGACCCAGTGCTTC. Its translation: CASSSKPTSGGGTQCF.

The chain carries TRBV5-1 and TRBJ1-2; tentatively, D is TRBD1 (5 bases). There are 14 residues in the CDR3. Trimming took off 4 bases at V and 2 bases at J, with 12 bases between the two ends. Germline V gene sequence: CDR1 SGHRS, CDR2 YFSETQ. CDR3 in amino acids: CASSPGGGNYGYTF. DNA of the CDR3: TGCGCCAGCAGCCCCGGGGGAGGGAACTATGGCTACACCTTC.

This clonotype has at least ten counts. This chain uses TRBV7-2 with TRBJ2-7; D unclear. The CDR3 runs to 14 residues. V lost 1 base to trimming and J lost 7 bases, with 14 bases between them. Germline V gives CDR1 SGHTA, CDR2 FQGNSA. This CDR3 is CASSLESGPWEQYF. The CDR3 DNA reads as TGTGCCAGCAGCTTAGAGTCTGGGCCTTGGGAGCAGTACTTC.

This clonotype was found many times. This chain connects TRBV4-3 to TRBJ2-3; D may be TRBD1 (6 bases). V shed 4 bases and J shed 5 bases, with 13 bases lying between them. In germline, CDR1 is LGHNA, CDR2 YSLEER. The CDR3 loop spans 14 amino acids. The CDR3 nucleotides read TGCGCCAGCAGCCCGAGGGGACACGGAGATACGCAGTATTTT. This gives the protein CASSPRGHGDTQYF.

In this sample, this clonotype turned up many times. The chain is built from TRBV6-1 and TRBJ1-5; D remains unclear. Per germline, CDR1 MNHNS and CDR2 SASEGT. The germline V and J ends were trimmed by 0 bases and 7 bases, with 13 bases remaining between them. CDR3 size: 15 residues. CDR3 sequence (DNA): TGTGCCAGCAGTGAAGCGCTGGGTCATGGCCAGCCCCAGCATTTT. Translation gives CASSEALGHGQPQHF.

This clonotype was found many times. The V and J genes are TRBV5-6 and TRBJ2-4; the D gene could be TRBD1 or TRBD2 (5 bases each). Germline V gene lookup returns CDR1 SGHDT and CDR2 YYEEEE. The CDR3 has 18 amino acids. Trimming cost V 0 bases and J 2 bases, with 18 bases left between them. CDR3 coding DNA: TGTGCCAGCAGCTTGGAACAGGTGGATCGGGAAACCAAAAACATTCAGTACTTC. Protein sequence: CASSLEQVDRETKNIQYF.

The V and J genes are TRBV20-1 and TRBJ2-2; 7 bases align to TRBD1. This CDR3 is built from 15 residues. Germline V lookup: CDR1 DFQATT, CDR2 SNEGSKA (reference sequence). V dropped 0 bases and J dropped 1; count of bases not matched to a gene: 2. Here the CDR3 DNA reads TGCAGTGCTAGAGATCGGACAGGGAACACCGGGGAGCTGTTTTTT. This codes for CSARDRTGNTGELFF.

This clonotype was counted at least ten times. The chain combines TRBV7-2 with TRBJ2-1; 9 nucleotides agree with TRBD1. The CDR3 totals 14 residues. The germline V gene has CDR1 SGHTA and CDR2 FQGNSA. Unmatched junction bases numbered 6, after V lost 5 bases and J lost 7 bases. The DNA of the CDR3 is TGTGCCAGCAGCCCGGGACAGGGAGCTAATGAGCAGTTCTTC. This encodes CASSPGQGANEQFF.

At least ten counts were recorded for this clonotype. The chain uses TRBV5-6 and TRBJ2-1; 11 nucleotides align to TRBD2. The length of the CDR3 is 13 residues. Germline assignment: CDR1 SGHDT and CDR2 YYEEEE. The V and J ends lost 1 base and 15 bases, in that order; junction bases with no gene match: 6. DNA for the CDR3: TGTGCCAGCAGCTTGAATTTAGCGGGAGGGTTGTTCTTC. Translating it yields CASSLNLAGGLFF.

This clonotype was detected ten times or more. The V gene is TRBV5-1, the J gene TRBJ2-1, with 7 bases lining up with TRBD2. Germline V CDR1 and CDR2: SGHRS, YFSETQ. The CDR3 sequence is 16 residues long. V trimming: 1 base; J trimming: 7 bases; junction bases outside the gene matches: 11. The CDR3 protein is CASSLKVAGVINEQFF. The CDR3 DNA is TGCGCCAGCAGCTTGAAGGTGGCGGGAGTTATAAATGAGCAGTTCTTC. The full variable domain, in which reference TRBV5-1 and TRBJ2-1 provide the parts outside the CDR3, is KAGVTQTPRYLIKTRGQQVTLSCSPISGHRSVSWYQQTPGQGLQFLFEYFSETQRNKGNFPGRFSGRQFSNSRSEMNVSTLELGDSALYLCASSLKVAGVINEQFFGPGTRLTVL.

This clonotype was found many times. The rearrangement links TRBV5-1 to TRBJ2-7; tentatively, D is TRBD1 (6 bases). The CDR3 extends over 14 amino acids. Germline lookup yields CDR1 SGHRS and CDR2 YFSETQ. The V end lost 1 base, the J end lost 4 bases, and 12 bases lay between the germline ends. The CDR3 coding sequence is TGCGCCAGCAGCTTGCAGGGGCCGGTATACGAGCAGTACTTC. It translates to CASSLQGPVYEQYF. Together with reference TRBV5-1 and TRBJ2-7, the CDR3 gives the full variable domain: KAGVTQTPRYLIKTRGQQVTLSCSPISGHRSVSWYQQTPGQGLQFLFEYFSETQRNKGNFPGRFSGRQFSNSRSEMNVSTLELGDSALYLCASSLQGPVYEQYFGPGTRLTVT.

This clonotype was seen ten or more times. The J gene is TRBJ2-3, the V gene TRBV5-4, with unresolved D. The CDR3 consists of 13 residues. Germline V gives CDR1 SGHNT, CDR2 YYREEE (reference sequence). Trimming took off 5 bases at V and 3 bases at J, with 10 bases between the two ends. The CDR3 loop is CASSTYETDTQYF. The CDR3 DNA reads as TGTGCCAGCAGTACGTACGAGACAGATACGCAGTATTTT. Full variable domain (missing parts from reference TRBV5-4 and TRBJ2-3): ETGVTQSPTHLIKTRGQQVTLRCSSQSGHNTVSWYQQALGQGPQFIFQYYREEENGRGNFPPRFSGLQFPNYSSELNVNALELDDSALYLCASSTYETDTQYFGPGTRLTVL.

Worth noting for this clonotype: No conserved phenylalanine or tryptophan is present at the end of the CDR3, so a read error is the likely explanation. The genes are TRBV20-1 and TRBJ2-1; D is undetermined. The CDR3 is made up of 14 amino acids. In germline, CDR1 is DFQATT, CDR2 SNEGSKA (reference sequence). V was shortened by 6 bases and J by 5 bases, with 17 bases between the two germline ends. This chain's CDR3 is CSARRQVTNNEQFL. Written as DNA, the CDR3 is TGCAGTGCCAGGCGTCAGGTAACTAACAATGAGCAGTTCCTC.

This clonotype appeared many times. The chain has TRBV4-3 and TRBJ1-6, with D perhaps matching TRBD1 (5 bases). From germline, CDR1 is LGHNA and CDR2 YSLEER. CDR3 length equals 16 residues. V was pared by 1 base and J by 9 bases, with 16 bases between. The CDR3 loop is CASSQVDRQGGSPLHF. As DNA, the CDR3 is TGCGCCAGCAGCCAAGTAGATAGGCAGGGCGGTTCACCCCTCCACTTT.

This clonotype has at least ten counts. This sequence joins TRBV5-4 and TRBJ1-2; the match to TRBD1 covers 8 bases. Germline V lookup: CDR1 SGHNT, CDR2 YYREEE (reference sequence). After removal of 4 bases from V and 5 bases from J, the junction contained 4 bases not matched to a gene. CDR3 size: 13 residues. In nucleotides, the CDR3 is TGTGCCAGCAGCCCGGACAGGGCTTATGGCTACACCTTC. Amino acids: CASSPDRAYGYTF.

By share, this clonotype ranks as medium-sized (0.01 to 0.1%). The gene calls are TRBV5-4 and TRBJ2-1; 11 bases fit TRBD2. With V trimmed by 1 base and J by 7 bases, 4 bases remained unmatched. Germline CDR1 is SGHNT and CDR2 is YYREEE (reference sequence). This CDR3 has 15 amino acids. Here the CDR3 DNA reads TGTGCCAGCAGCTTGCAGGGACTAGCGGAGAATGAGCAGTTCTTC. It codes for CASSLQGLAENEQFF.

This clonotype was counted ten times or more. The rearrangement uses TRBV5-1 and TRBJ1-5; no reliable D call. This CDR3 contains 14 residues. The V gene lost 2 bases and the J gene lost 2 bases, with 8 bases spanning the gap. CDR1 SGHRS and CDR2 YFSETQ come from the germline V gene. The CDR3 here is CASSFSGGNQPQHF. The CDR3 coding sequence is TGCGCCAGCAGCTTTTCGGGCGGCAATCAGCCCCAGCATTTT.

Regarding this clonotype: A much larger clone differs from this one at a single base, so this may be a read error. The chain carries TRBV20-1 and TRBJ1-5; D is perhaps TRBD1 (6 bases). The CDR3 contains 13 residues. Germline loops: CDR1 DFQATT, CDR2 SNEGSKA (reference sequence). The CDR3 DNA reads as TGCAGTGCCACACAGGGCCCCAATCGGCCCCAGCATTTT. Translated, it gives CSATQGPNRPQHF.

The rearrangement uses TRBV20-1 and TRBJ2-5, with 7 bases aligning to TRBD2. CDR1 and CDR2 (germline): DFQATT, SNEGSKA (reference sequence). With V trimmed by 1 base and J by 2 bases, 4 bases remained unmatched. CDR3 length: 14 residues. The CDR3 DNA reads TGCAGTGCTAGAGGTACTAGCGAACAAGAGACCCAGTACTTC. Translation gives CSARGTSEQETQYF.

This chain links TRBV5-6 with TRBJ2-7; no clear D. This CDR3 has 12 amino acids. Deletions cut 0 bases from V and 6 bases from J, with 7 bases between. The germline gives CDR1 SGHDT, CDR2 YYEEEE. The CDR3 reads CASSLGWGEQYF. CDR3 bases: TGTGCCAGCAGCTTGGGCTGGGGCGAGCAGTACTTC.

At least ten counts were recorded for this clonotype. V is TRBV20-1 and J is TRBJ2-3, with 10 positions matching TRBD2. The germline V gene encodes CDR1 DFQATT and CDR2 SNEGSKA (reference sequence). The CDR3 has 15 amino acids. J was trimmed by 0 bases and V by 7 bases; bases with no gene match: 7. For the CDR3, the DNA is TGCAGTGTAGAGCGGACTAGCGGCAGCACAGATACGCAGTATTTT. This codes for CSVERTSGSTDTQYF.

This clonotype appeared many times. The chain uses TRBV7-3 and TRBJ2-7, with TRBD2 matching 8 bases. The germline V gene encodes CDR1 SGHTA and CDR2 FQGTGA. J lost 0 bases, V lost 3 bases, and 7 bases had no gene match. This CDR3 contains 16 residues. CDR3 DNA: TGTGCCAGCAGCTTCCTTCTAGCGGGCCTCTCCTACGAGCAGTACTTC. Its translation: CASSFLLAGLSYEQYF.

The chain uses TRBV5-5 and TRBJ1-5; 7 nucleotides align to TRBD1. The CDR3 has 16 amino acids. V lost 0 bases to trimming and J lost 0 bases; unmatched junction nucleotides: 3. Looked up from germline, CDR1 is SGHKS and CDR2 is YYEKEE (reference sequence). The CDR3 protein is CASSLVGGDSNQPQHF. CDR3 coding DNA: TGTGCCAGCAGCTTGGTAGGGGGCGATAGCAATCAGCCCCAGCATTTT. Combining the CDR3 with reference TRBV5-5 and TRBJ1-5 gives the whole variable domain DAGVTQSPTHLIKTRGQQVTLRCSPISGHKSVSWYQQVLGQGPQFIFQYYEKEERGRGNFPDRFSARQFPNYSSELNVNALLLGDSALYLCASSLVGGDSNQPQHFGDGTRLSIL.

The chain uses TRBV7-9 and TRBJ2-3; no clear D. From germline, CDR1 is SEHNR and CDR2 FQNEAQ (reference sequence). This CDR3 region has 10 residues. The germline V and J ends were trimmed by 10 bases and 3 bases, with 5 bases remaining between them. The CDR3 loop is CAIGTDTQYF. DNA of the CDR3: TGTGCCATTGGGACAGATACGCAGTATTTT. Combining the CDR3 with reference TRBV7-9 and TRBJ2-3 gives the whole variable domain DTGVSQNPRHKITKRGQNVTFRCDPISEHNRLYWYRQTLGQGPEFLTYFQNEAQLEKSRLLSDRFSAERPKGSFSTLEIQRTEQGDSAMYLCAIGTDTQYFGPGTRLTVL.

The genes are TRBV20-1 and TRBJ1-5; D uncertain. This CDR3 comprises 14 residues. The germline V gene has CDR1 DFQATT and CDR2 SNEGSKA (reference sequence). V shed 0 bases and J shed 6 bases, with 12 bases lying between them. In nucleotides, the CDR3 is TGCAGTGCTAGAGAATATGGGTCGAGTCAGCCCCAGCATTTT. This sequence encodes CSAREYGSSQPQHF.

In DNA form, the CDR3 reads TGTGCCAGCAGCCTCGGGACTAGCGGATTCACAGATACGCAGTATTTT. This encodes CASSLGTSGFTDTQYF. This rearrangement joins TRBV5-8 to TRBJ2-3, with TRBD2 matching 11 bases. Trimming took 4 bases from V and 2 from J; bases not matched to a gene: 6. Germline V gene lookup returns CDR1 SGHTS and CDR2 YDEGEE. This CDR3 comprises 16 residues. The full variable domain, in which reference TRBV5-8 and TRBJ2-3 provide the parts outside the CDR3, is EAGVTQSPTHLIKTRGQQATLRCSPISGHTSVYWYQQALGLGLQFLLWYDEGEERNRGNFPPRFSGRQFPNYSSELNVNALELEDSALYLCASSLGTSGFTDTQYFGPGTRLTVL.

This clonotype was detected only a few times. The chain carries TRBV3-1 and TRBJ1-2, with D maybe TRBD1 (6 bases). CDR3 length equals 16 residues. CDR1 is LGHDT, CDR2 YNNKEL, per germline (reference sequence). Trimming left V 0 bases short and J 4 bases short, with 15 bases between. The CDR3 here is CASSQDSDSQTYGYTF. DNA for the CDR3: TGTGCCAGCAGCCAAGATTCGGACAGCCAGACCTATGGCTACACCTTC.

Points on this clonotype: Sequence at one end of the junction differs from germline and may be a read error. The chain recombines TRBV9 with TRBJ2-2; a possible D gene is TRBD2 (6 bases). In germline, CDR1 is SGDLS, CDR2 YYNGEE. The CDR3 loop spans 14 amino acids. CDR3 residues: CASSAKDGTGGLFF. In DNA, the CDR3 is TGTGCCAGCAGCGCAAAGGACGGGACCGGGGGGCTGTTTTTT.

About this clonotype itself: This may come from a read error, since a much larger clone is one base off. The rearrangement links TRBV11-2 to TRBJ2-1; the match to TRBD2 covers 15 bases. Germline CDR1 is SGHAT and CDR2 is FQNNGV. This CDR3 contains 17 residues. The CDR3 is CGSSRGLAGGPYNEQFF. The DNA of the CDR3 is TGTGGCAGCAGCCGCGGACTAGCGGGAGGGCCCTACAATGAGCAGTTCTTC.

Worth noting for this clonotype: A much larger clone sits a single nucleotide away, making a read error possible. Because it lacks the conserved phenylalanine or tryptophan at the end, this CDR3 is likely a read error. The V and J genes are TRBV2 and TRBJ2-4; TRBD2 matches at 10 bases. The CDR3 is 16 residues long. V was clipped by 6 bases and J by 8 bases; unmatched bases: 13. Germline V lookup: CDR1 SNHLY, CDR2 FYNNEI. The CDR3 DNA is TGTGCCAGCAGAGACCATCTAGCGGGAGCTCTGGACATTCAGTACTCC. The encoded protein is CASRDHLAGALDIQYS.